This T cell receptor beta chain was identified during a study of T cells in Graves' hyperthyroidism and ophthalmopathy. Germline V gene sequence: CDR1 SEHNR, CDR2 FQNEAQ (reference sequence). CDR3 length equals 14 residues. Trimming left V 3 bases short and J 6 bases short, with 13 bases between. Study-level findings and limits: A model of 13 V-J features distinguished ophthalmopathy from stable hyperthyroidism.

This clonotype was picked up many times. Its antigen is currently unknown. Researchers amplified the TCR beta CDR3 regions from RNA transcripts. The HTBI primer set drove a first-round RT-PCR of the TCR CDR3. In TCRdb, the multiplex PCR reads were re-called with MiXCR into one record per CDR3 protein. The data show 250,000 to 300,000 distinct CDR3 sequences, approximately 17% seen once. The sequence derives from a woman aged 60-75 years with Graves' ophthalmopathy. This chain connects TRBV7-9 to TRBJ2-3; D unclear. The sequencing input was blood. The DNA of the CDR3 is TGTGCCAGCAGCTTGAATGCGTTAGCTGATACGCAGTATTTT. The encoded protein is CASSLNALADTQYF.